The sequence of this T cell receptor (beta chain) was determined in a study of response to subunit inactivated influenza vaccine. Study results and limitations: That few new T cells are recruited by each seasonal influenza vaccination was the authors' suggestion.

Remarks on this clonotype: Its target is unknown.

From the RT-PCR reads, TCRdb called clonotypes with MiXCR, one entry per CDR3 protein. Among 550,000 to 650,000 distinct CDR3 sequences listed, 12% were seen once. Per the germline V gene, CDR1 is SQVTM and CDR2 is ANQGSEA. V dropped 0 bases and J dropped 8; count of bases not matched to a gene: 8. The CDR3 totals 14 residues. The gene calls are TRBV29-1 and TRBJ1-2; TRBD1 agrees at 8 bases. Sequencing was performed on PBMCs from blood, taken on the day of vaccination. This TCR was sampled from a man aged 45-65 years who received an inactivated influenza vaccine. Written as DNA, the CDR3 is TGCAGCGTTGAAGATCGGGACAGGCGATACGGCTACACCTTC. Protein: CSVEDRDRRYGYTF.